One sample yielded the 26 T cell receptor beta chains listed below, sequenced in a study of cytomegalovirus exposure and HLA in healthy donors. Generated by immunoSEQ multiplex PCR, the TCRdb table keeps only in-frame clones and is missing some. Altogether 80,000 to 100,000 clones are present, about nine tenths being singletons, with the ten largest covering about 1.9%. The source material was PBMCs. The receptors here all came from a man younger than 40 in good health and CMV-seronegative.

The chain has TRBV19 and TRBJ2-1; 13 nucleotides align to TRBD2. CDR1 is LNHDA and CDR2 is SQIVND in the germline V gene (reference sequence). The CDR3 is 18 residues long. With 7 bases clipped from V and 7 bases from J, the junction kept 16 bases outside the gene matches. The CDR3 DNA reads as TGTGCCAGTACGTCTGGGACAGGAGCGACTAGCGGGGGGAATGAGCAGTTCTTC. It is translated as CASTSGTGATSGGNEQFF.

V usage is TRBV9 and J usage is TRBJ2-7; 11 bases map to TRBD2. Germline V gene data show CDR1 as SGDLS and CDR2 as YYNGEE. This CDR3 comprises 16 residues. The J segment lost 3 bases and the V segment lost 4 bases, leaving 9 bases of the junction unmatched. The CDR3 is CASSPETSGNLYEQYF. As DNA, the CDR3 is TGTGCCAGCAGCCCTGAGACTAGCGGGAACCTCTACGAGCAGTACTTC.

This sequence joins TRBV10-3 and TRBJ2-7, with TRBD2 as a possible D gene (5 bases). The CDR3 is made up of 11 amino acids. The germline V gene has CDR1 ENHRY and CDR2 SYGVKD. V lost 10 bases and J 3 bases, leaving 10 bases between the germline ends. CDR3 region: CATEGDYEQYF. CDR3 nucleotides: TGTGCCACCGAGGGCGACTACGAGCAGTACTTC.

This clone was seen a single time. The rearrangement uses TRBV14 and TRBJ2-7; 7 nucleotides agree with TRBD1. Losses at the gene ends were 0 bases for V and 4 bases for J; bases not matched to a gene: 18. Germline V gives CDR1 SGHDN, CDR2 FVKESK. The CDR3 totals 19 residues. CDR3 sequence reads: CASSQEGPGLGTELYEQYF. CDR3 nucleotide sequence: TGTGCCAGCAGCCAAGAGGGGCCCGGGCTGGGGACAGAACTTTACGAGCAGTACTTC.

On this clone itself: This sample includes further DNA sequences coding for the same CDR3. The chain combines TRBV2 with TRBJ2-7; TRBD2 matches at 10 bases. V was pared by 7 bases and J by 3 bases, with 12 bases of the junction left unmatched. Germline loops: CDR1 SNHLY, CDR2 FYNNEI. This CDR3 spans 16 amino acids. Here the CDR3 reads CASKSMFLAGVYEQYF. In DNA, the CDR3 is TGTGCCAGCAAGTCAATGTTCCTAGCGGGGGTCTACGAGCAGTACTTC.

The rearrangement uses TRBV28 and TRBJ1-2; TRBD1 might be the D (6 bases). With 6 bases removed from V and 6 bases from J, the gap between germline ends came to 8 bases. CDR1 is MDHEN and CDR2 is SYDVKM in the germline V gene. The CDR3 loop spans 11 amino acids. This chain's CDR3 is CASRRGNGYTF. The CDR3, as DNA: TGTGCCAGCAGAAGGGGGAATGGCTACACCTTC.

The chain employs TRBV5-1 and TRBJ2-1; 7 nucleotides align to TRBD1. V shed 0 bases, J shed 1 base, and the junction held 10 bases outside the gene matches. Germline CDR1 reads SGHRS; CDR2 reads YFSETQ. The CDR3 runs to 18 residues. For the CDR3, the DNA is TGCGCCAGCAGCTTGGAGCGTACGACAGGGACGTCCTACAATGAGCAGTTCTTC. Translating it yields CASSLERTTGTSYNEQFF.

The V gene is TRBV9, the J gene TRBJ2-1, with a possible D match to TRBD1 (5 bases). The germline CDR1 and CDR2 sequences are SGDLS and YYNGEE. The CDR3 extends over 15 amino acids. Trimming removed 0 bases from V and 7 bases from J, with 14 bases in between. In DNA form, the CDR3 reads TGTGCCAGCAGCGTAGAGCCAGGGTACGGGAATGAGCAGTTCTTC. As protein: CASSVEPGYGNEQFF.

This chain connects TRBV7-8 to TRBJ1-1; 7 bases agree with TRBD1. Germline V gene data show CDR1 as SGHVS and CDR2 as FQNEAQ. With V trimmed by 4 bases and J by 5 bases, 4 bases remained unmatched. This CDR3 region has 13 residues. The CDR3, as DNA: TGTGCCAGCAGCTACGACAGGGAGACTGAAGCTTTCTTT. It codes for CASSYDRETEAFF.

The V call is TRBV28, the J call TRBJ2-7, with 8 positions matching TRBD1. The CDR3 is made up of 14 amino acids. With V trimmed by 3 bases and J by 3 bases, 4 bases remained unmatched. Germline CDR1 MDHEN, CDR2 SYDVKM. CDR3 DNA: TGTGCCAGCAGTTTGACAGGGGAATTCTACGAGCAGTACTTC. Translation: CASSLTGEFYEQYF.

For the CDR3, the DNA is TGTGCCACCAGCAGGGTAACAGGGGGCAGGGCAGATACGCAGTATTTT. Protein: CATSRVTGGRADTQYF. The chain is built from TRBV15 and TRBJ2-3; TRBD1 matches 9 bases. V trimming: 3 bases; J trimming: 4 bases; junction bases outside the gene matches: 8. Germline V gene sequence: CDR1 LNHNV, CDR2 YYDKDF (reference sequence). This CDR3 contains 16 residues.

The chain links TRBV5-1 to TRBJ1-1; D is undetermined. V was trimmed by 4 bases and J by 0 bases, leaving 7 bases between them. Germline V lookup: CDR1 SGHRS, CDR2 YFSETQ. This CDR3 contains 13 residues. DNA of the CDR3: TGCGCCAGCAGCCTCGACTTGAACACTGAAGCTTTCTTT. It yields the protein CASSLDLNTEAFF.

This clone was found once. The V gene is TRBV7-6, the J gene TRBJ2-1, with 14 nucleotides matching TRBD2. Germline V gives CDR1 SGHVS, CDR2 FNYEAQ. Trimming took 4 bases from V and 12 from J; bases not matched to a gene: 2. The CDR3 is 13 residues long. CDR3 protein: CASSSGTSGGQFF. CDR3 DNA: TGTGCCAGCAGCTCCGGGACTAGCGGGGGGCAGTTCTTC.

Of note for this clone: A read error may be the cause here, since a much bigger clone is one base away. This sequence joins TRBV2 and TRBJ2-1; the D is unclear. Per the germline V gene, CDR1 is SNHLY and CDR2 is FYNNEI. The CDR3 spans 13 residues. The germline V and J ends were trimmed by 6 bases and 0 bases, with 6 bases remaining between them. The CDR3, as DNA: TGTGCCAGCAGGGAGAGCTCCTACAATGAGCAGTTCTTC. Translated: CASRESSYNEQFF.

The chain joins TRBV27 to TRBJ2-7; D uncertain. The germline V gene encodes CDR1 MNHEY and CDR2 SMNVEV (reference sequence). V was shortened by 3 bases and J by 3 bases, with 18 bases between the two germline ends. This CDR3 contains 16 residues. The CDR3 DNA is TGTGCCAGCAGTTTGAAGTCAATACAGACGAACTACGAGCAGTACTTC. The encoded protein is CASSLKSIQTNYEQYF.

This chain uses TRBV11-3 with TRBJ2-5; no clear D gene. V dropped 5 bases and J dropped 0 bases, with 7 bases sitting between them. The CDR3 has 13 residues. CDR1 is SGHNT and CDR2 is YENEEA in the germline V gene. CDR3 protein: CASSPRNQETQYF. The CDR3 coding sequence is TGTGCCAGCAGCCCCAGGAACCAAGAGACCCAGTACTTC.

V is TRBV11-2 and J is TRBJ1-1; D is possibly TRBD1 (6 bases). This CDR3 region has 14 residues. V was cut by 1 base and J by 1 base, with 7 bases left in between. Germline V gives CDR1 SGHAT, CDR2 FQNNGV. CDR3 protein: CASSLGRGNTEAFF. For the CDR3, the DNA is TGTGCCAGCAGCTTAGGCAGGGGGAACACTGAAGCTTTCTTT.

V gene TRBV7-9 combines with J gene TRBJ2-5; 8 nucleotides line up with TRBD1. From germline, CDR1 is SEHNR and CDR2 FQNEAQ (reference sequence). J lost 3 bases, V lost 1 base, and 1 base had no gene match. The CDR3 is 14 amino acids. CDR3 loop: CASSLGTGKETQYF. The CDR3 bases are TGTGCCAGCAGCTTAGGGACAGGGAAAGAGACCCAGTACTTC.

The V and J genes are TRBV5-1 and TRBJ2-1, with D perhaps matching TRBD1 (6 bases). Trimming shortened V by 5 bases and J by 5 bases, and 20 bases separated the two germline ends. The CDR3 is 16 amino acids. CDR1 is SGHRS and CDR2 is YFSETQ in the germline V gene. CDR3: CASSWAQGYGDNEQFF. As DNA, the CDR3 is TGCGCCAGCAGTTGGGCACAGGGATATGGAGACAATGAGCAGTTCTTC.

This clone has a single count. The V gene is TRBV27, the J gene TRBJ1-2; TRBD1 is a possible D gene (6 bases). Trimming left V 10 bases short and J 8 bases short, with 29 bases between. This CDR3 contains 16 residues. CDR1 and CDR2 (germline): MNHEY, SMNVEV (reference sequence). The chain's CDR3 is CATFSHMGASQRGYTF. The DNA of the CDR3 is TGTGCCACCTTTAGCCACATGGGGGCATCCCAGCGGGGCTACACCTTC.

This clone was observed a single time. The V gene is TRBV25-1, the J gene TRBJ1-6; TRBD1 agrees at 7 bases. The CDR3 consists of 17 residues. The ends lost 3 bases at V and 10 bases at J; junction bases unmatched: 15. Per the germline V gene, CDR1 is MGHDK and CDR2 is SYGVNS. CDR3 loop: CASSDPGYRGWQSPLHF. In DNA form, the CDR3 reads TGTGCCAGCAGTGACCCAGGTTACAGGGGCTGGCAATCACCCCTCCACTTT.

This chain joins TRBV5-1 and TRBJ2-1, with 16 nucleotides matching TRBD2. The ends lost 4 bases at V and 8 bases at J; junction bases unmatched: 6. CDR3 length: 16 residues. Germline loops: CDR1 SGHRS, CDR2 YFSETQ. CDR3 DNA: TGCGCCAGCAGCCAGGGGACTAGCGGGAGGGGCTATGAGCAGTTCTTC. Amino acid sequence: CASSQGTSGRGYEQFF.

In its sample, this clone was seen a few times. V is TRBV6-6 and J is TRBJ1-1, with a tentative D call TRBD1 (6 bases). The CDR3 totals 12 residues. Germline CDR1 MNHNY, CDR2 SVGAGI (reference sequence). Deletions cut 7 bases from V and 8 bases from J, with 14 bases between. The CDR3 loop is CASTLQGREAFF. The CDR3 DNA reads TGTGCCAGCACCTTACAGGGTCGGGAAGCTTTCTTT.

This chain links TRBV4-1 with TRBJ2-7, with 9 bases matching TRBD1. CDR1 MGHRA and CDR2 YSYEKL come from the germline V gene. The CDR3 runs 15 residues. V was pared by 10 bases and J by 1 base, with 11 bases of the junction left unmatched. The DNA for the CDR3 is TGCGCCACTCCAACAGGGGGCGGCACTTCCTACGAGCAGTACTTC. It specifies CATPTGGGTSYEQYF.

Only a few counts were recorded for this clone. The V call is TRBV7-6, the J call TRBJ2-7; 12 nucleotides align to TRBD2. The V gene end was trimmed by 5 bases and the J gene end by 5 bases; junction bases not matched to a gene: 10. Looked up from germline, CDR1 is SGHVS and CDR2 is FNYEAQ. The CDR3 extends over 16 amino acids. The CDR3: CASSAGGLAGNHEQYF. CDR3 sequence (DNA): TGTGCCAGCAGCGCCGGCGGACTAGCGGGAAACCACGAGCAGTACTTC. Supplemented by reference TRBV7-6 and TRBJ2-7, the full variable domain reads GAGVSQSPRYKVTKRGQDVALRCDPISGHVSLYWYRQALGQGPEFLTYFNYEAQQDKSGLPNDRFSAERPEGSISTLTIQRTEQRDSAMYRCASSAGGLAGNHEQYFGPGTRLTVT.

The chain is built from TRBV4-1 and TRBJ1-2; D gene uncertain. The CDR3 is made up of 13 amino acids. Germline assignment: CDR1 MGHRA and CDR2 YSYEKL. V lost 4 bases and J 4 bases, leaving 10 bases between the germline ends. CDR3 nucleotide sequence: TGCGCCAGCAGCCCTGGGCCCATCTATGGCTACACCTTC. Translating gives CASSPGPIYGYTF.